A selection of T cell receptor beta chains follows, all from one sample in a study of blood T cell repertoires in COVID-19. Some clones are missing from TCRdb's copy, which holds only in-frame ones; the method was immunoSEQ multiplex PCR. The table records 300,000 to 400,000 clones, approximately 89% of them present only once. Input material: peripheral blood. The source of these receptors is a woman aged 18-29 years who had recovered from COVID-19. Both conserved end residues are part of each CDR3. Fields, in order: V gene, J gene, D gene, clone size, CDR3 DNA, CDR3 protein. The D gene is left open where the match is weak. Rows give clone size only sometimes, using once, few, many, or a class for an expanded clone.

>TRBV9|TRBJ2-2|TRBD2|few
TGTGCCAGCAGCGTAGTTGCTAGCGGGGCCACCGGGGAGCTGTTTTTT
CASSVVASGATGELFF
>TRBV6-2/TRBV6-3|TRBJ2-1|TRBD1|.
TGTGCCAGCAGTTACAGGGGGCCTCCGTCCCAACGTAATGAGCAGTTCTTC
CASSYRGPPSQRNEQFF
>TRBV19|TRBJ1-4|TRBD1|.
TGTGCCACTAATCAGGACAGGCTACGCGAAAAACTGTTTTTT
CATNQDRLREKLFF
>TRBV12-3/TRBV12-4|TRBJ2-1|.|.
TGTGCCAGCAGTTTTAATCCCTACAATGAGCAGTTCTTC
CASSFNPYNEQFF
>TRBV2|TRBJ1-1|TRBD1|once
TGTGCCAGCGGCAGGGGGGTTGGGGGCACTGAAGCTTTCTTT
CASGRGVGGTEAFF
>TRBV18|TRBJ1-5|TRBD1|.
TGTGCCAGCTCACCGACCGGGACAGCCCTAAATCAGCCCCAGCATTTT
CASSPTGTALNQPQHF
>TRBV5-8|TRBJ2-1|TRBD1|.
TGTGCCAGCAGGATACCAGGGGGCCCCTACAATGAGCAGTTCTTC
CASRIPGGPYNEQFF
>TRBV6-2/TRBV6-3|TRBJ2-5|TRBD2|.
TGTGCCAGCAGTTACCCGATAGCGGGAGGGAACCAAGAGACCCAGTACTTC
CASSYPIAGGNQETQYF
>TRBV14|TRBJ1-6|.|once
TGTGCCAGCAGCCAAGGAGCAGGGCTGAATTCACCCCTCCACTTT
CASSQGAGLNSPLHF
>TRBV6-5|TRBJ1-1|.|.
TGTGCCAGCAGGCCGACACGTGGGGGCCTGTCAGCTTTCTTT
CASRPTRGGLSAFF
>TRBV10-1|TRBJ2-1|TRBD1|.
TGCGCCAGCAGTGAAAACAGGGGGCTGGGCAATGAGCAGTTCTTC
CASSENRGLGNEQFF
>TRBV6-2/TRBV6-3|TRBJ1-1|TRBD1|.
TGTGCCAGCAGTGACCGACAGGGGCCTGAAGCTTTCTTT
CASSDRQGPEAFF